A single sample gave rise to the 13 T cell receptor beta chains below, sequenced in a study of T cells in Graves' hyperthyroidism and ophthalmopathy. From RNA transcripts, TCR beta CDR3 regions were amplified. RT-PCR in the first round (using the HTBI primer set) targeted the TCR CDR3. From the multiplex PCR reads, TCRdb called clonotypes with MiXCR, one entry per CDR3 protein. The sample lists 400,000 to 500,000 distinct CDR3 sequences, 12% to 15% occurring once. The specimen sequenced was blood. The receptors were sampled from a young woman with Graves' hyperthyroidism.

The chain has TRBV25-1 and TRBJ1-2; possibly TRBD1 for D (6 bases). Per germline, CDR1 MGHDK and CDR2 SYGVNS. The CDR3 loop spans 14 amino acids. Trimming cost V 6 bases and J 5 bases, with 16 bases left between them. The CDR3 DNA reads as TGTGCCAGCAGGGATACGAACAGGGAGTATGGCTACACCTTC. The encoded protein is CASRDTNREYGYTF.

This clonotype came up many times. The V gene is TRBV12-3 or TRBV12-4, the J gene TRBJ2-7, with a weak D call TRBD2 (6 bases). V was shortened by 7 bases and J by 1 base, with 14 bases between the two germline ends. The CDR3 spans 14 residues. In DNA form, the CDR3 reads TGTGCCAGCAAAACCGGGACTGGGTCCTACGAGCAGTACTTC. Translation: CASKTGTGSYEQYF.

Remarks on this clonotype: Since no conserved phenylalanine or tryptophan closes the CDR3, a read error is the likely cause. The rearrangement links TRBV5-4 to TRBJ2-3, with 14 positions matching TRBD2. CDR1 SGHNT and CDR2 YYREEE come from the germline V gene (reference sequence). CDR3 length: 16 residues. The J segment lost 4 bases and the V segment lost 4 bases, leaving 5 bases of the junction unmatched. The CDR3 coding sequence is TGTGCCAGCAGCGTTGGACTAGCGGGAGGCGCAGATACGCAGTATTCT. It encodes CASSVGLAGGADTQYS.

This clonotype was seen repeatedly, ten times or more. The chain combines TRBV7-8 with TRBJ2-1; possible D gene TRBD1, 6 bases. The CDR3 sequence is 15 residues long. Germline V gene lookup returns CDR1 SGHVS and CDR2 FQNEAQ. The V and J ends lost 5 bases and 0 bases respectively, with 11 bases between them. The CDR3 spells CASSPFRGSYNEQFF. The CDR3 DNA reads as TGTGCCAGCAGCCCCTTCAGGGGCTCCTACAATGAGCAGTTCTTC.

This clonotype has a count of ten or more. The chain employs TRBV28 and TRBJ2-1; D is possibly TRBD1 (6 bases). The V gene lost 4 bases and the J gene lost 6 bases, with 19 bases spanning the gap. The germline gives CDR1 MDHEN, CDR2 SYDVKM. The CDR3 loop spans 16 amino acids. The CDR3, as DNA: TGTGCCAGCAGTTCCGAGACAGGACGAGGGGTCAATGAGCAGTTCTTC. Protein product: CASSSETGRGVNEQFF.

The table lists this clonotype with many counts. V usage is TRBV27 and J usage is TRBJ2-7, with TRBD2 matching 10 bases. CDR1 is MNHEY, CDR2 SMNVEV, per germline (reference sequence). This CDR3 is built from 15 residues. With V trimmed by 3 bases and J by 2 bases, 4 bases remained unmatched. Here the CDR3 reads CASSFGTSVAYEQYF. The CDR3 DNA is TGTGCCAGCAGTTTCGGGACTAGCGTAGCCTACGAGCAGTACTTC.

The table lists this clonotype with many counts. The chain carries TRBV20-1 and TRBJ1-2, with D perhaps TRBD1 (5 bases). The CDR3 sequence is 17 residues long. The ends were cut back, 3 bases at V and 3 bases at J, with 23 bases in the middle. Germline CDR1 and CDR2: DFQATT and SNEGSKA (reference sequence). For the CDR3, the DNA is TGCAGTGCTAGGTCCCACCGGGGGAGGGGTAGGGACTATGGCTACACCTTC. Translating it yields CSARSHRGRGRDYGYTF.

This clonotype was seen at least ten times. The DNA for the CDR3 is TGTGCCAGTAGTCCGGGGACCTGGGGGACTGTCTACGAGCAGTACTTC. Translated: CASSPGTWGTVYEQYF. The V call is TRBV19, the J call TRBJ2-7; possible D gene TRBD2, 6 bases. CDR3 length: 16 amino acids. V was shortened by 5 bases and J by 3 bases, with 20 bases between the two germline ends. The germline V gene has CDR1 LNHDA and CDR2 SQIVND (reference sequence).

In its sample, this clonotype was seen many times. V is TRBV29-1 and J is TRBJ1-1; D ambiguous. With 5 bases removed from V and 5 bases from J, the gap between germline ends came to 15 bases. Germline values: CDR1 SQVTM, CDR2 ANQGSEA. This CDR3 region has 13 residues. The CDR3 DNA sequence: TGCAGCGTTACCCAGGAGTTGGAAACTGAAGCTTTCTTT. It is translated as CSVTQELETEAFF.

The chain recombines TRBV7-3 with TRBJ2-1; 7 bases align to TRBD2. This CDR3 has 15 amino acids. J was trimmed by 1 base and V by 1 base; bases with no gene match: 1. Germline CDR1 SGHTA, CDR2 FQGTGA. The CDR3 bases are TGTGCCAGCAGCTTAATGGGGGGGTCCTACAATGAGCAGTTCTTC. The encoded protein is CASSLMGGSYNEQFF.

The rearrangement uses TRBV9 and TRBJ2-1; 7 positions agree with TRBD1. V shed 4 bases, J shed 8 bases, and the junction held 12 bases outside the gene matches. CDR1 SGDLS and CDR2 YYNGEE come from the germline V gene. CDR3 length equals 15 residues. The CDR3, as DNA: TGTGCCAGCAGCTACCCCGGGACAGAAGACGATGAGCAGTTCTTC. This sequence encodes CASSYPGTEDDEQFF.

The chain joins TRBV12-3 or TRBV12-4 to TRBJ2-5; weak D call: TRBD2 (5 bases). The CDR3 is made up of 13 amino acids. V gave up 5 bases and J gave up 5 bases, with 12 bases separating them. The CDR3 protein is CASSTRSGETQYF. CDR3 in DNA: TGTGCCAGCAGTACCAGGTCGGGGGAGACCCAGTACTTC.

The chain is built from TRBV27 and TRBJ2-1; no clear D. Germline loops: CDR1 MNHEY, CDR2 SMNVEV (reference sequence). V lost 5 bases and J lost 8, with 10 bases in between. This CDR3 is built from 12 residues. Here the CDR3 reads CASSPSSDEQFF. CDR3 DNA sequence: TGTGCCAGCAGTCCATCCAGCGATGAGCAGTTCTTC.